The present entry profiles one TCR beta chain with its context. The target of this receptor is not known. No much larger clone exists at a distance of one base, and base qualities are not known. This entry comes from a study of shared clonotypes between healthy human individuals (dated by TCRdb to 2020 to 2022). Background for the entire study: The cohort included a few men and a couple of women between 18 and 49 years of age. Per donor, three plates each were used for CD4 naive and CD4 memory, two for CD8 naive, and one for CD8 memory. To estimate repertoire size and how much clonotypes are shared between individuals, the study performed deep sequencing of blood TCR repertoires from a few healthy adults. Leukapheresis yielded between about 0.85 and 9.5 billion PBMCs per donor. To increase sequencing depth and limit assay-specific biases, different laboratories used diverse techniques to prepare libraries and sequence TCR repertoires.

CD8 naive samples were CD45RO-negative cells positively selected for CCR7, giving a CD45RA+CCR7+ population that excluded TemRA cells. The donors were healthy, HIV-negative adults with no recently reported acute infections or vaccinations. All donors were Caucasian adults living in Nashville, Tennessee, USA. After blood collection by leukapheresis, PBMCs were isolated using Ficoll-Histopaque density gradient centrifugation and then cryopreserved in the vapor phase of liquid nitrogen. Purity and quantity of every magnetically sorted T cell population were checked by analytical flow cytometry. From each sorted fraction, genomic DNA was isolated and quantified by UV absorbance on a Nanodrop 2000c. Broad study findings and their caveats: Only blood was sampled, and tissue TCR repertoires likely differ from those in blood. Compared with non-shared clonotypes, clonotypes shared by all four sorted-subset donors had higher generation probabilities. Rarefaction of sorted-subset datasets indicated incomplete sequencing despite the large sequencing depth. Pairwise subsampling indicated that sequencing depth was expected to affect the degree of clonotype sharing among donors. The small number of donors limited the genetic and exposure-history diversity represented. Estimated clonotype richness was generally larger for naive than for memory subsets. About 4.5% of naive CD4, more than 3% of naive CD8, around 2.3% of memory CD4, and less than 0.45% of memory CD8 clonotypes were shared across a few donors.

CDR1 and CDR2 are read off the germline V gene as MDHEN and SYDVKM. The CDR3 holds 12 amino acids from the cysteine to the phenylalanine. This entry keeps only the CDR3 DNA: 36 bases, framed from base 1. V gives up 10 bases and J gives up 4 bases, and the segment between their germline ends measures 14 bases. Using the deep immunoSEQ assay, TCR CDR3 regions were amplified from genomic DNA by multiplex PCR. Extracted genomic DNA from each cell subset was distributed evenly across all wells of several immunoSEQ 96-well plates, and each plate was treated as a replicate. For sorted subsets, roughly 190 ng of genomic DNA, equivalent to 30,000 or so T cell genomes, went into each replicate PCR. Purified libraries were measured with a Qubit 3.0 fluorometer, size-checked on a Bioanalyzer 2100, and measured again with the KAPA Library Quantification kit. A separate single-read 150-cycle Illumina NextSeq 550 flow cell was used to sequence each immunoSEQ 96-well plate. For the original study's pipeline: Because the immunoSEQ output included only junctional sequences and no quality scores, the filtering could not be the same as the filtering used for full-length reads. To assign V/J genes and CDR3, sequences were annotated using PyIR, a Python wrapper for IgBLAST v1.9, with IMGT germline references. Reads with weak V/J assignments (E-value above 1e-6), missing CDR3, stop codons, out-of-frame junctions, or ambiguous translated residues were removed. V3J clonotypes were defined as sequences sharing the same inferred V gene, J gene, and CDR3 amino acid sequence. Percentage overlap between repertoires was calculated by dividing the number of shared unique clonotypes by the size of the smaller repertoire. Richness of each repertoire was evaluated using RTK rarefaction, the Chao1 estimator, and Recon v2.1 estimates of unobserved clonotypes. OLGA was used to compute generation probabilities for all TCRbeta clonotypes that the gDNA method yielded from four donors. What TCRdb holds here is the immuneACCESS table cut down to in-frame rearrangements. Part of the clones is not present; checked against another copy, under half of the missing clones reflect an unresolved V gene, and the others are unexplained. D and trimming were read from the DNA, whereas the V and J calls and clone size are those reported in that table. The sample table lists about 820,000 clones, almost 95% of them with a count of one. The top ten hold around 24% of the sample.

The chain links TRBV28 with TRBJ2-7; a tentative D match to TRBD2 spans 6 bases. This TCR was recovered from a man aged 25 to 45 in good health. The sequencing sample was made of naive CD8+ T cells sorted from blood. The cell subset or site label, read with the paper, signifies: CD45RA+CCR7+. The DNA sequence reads TGTGCCACCACCCAACGGGAGTACGAGCAGTACTTC. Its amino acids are CATTQREYEQYF.